The 32 T cell receptor beta chains reported below all come from one sample, sequenced in a study of CD8 T cells in ankylosing spondylitis (dated by TCRdb to about 2017). What the research found in general, with its limitations: Blood from ankylosing spondylitis patients appeared to be characterized by a TCR beta motif composed of eight highly homologous amino acid variants.

What these receptors recognize is not known. The library was obtained by 5' RACE. Instrument on record: Illumina HiSeq 2500. TCRdb's own reprocessing of the public reads used fastp at Q25 and MiXCR and kept productive beta chains. Duplicate CDR3 protein sequences are folded into a single record with the most common DNA and genes. Across this sample there are over 700,000 distinct CDR3 sequences, with under 20% seen only once. The ten largest make up 19% of the sample. The source material was blood, either unsorted or a sorted T cell fraction (not recorded which). These receptors were taken from a male donor with ankylosing spondylitis.

A few counts support this clonotype. This chain links TRBV5-1 with TRBJ2-4; 8 positions agree with TRBD1. After removal of 0 bases from V and 8 bases from J, the junction contained 10 bases not matched to a gene. CDR1 is SGHRS, CDR2 YFSETQ, per germline. This CDR3 has 16 residues. The CDR3 DNA follows: TGCGCCAGCAGCTTGGGAGGGACAGGCACGAGGGACATTCAGTACTTC. It codes for CASSLGGTGTRDIQYF.

The V call is TRBV5-6, the J call TRBJ1-6, with D maybe TRBD1 (6 bases). CDR3 length equals 17 residues. Trimming pared 3 bases from V and 0 bases from J, leaving 13 bases between. The V gene's germline CDR1 is SGHDT and CDR2 YYEEEE. The CDR3 is CASSSMGGNSYNSPLHF. CDR3 DNA sequence: TGTGCCAGCAGCTCAATGGGGGGCAACTCCTATAATTCACCCCTCCACTTT.

The CDR3 DNA sequence: TGCAGTGCTAGTTGGGGGACTAGCGGGGCCCAAGAGACCCAGTACTTC. It translates to CSASWGTSGAQETQYF. The chain has TRBV20-1 and TRBJ2-5, with 13 bases lining up with TRBD2. Germline CDR1 and CDR2: DFQATT and SNEGSKA (reference sequence). CDR3 length: 16 amino acids. With 3 bases clipped from V and 1 base from J, the junction kept 5 bases outside the gene matches.

In its sample, this clonotype was seen a few times. The CDR3 region has the DNA TGCAGCGTTGAAGGGACGTTCTATGGCTACACCTTC. This codes for CSVEGTFYGYTF. The chain uses TRBV29-1 and TRBJ1-2, with D unresolved. This CDR3 contains 12 residues. V was clipped by 1 base and J by 4 bases, with 7 bases between them. The germline V gene has CDR1 SQVTM and CDR2 ANQGSEA.

This clonotype was recorded many times. The V and J genes are TRBV7-3 and TRBJ2-3; D unresolved. The CDR3 runs to 13 residues. Germline V gives CDR1 SGHTA, CDR2 FQGTGA. V lost 8 bases and J 3 bases, leaving 12 bases between the germline ends. Here the CDR3 reads CASARSPTDTQYF. The CDR3 coding sequence is TGTGCCAGCGCGAGAAGTCCGACAGATACGCAGTATTTT.

J is TRBJ2-2 and V is TRBV2; 7 bases are a match to TRBD1. The germline gives CDR1 SNHLY, CDR2 FYNNEI. This CDR3 region has 14 residues. After removal of 10 bases from V and 2 bases from J, the junction contained 7 bases not matched to a gene. The CDR3 DNA is TGTGCCAACAGAGACAGGGATAACACCGGGGAGCTGTTTTTT. Translation gives CANRDRDNTGELFF.

This clonotype has only a few counts. DNA of the CDR3: TGTGCCAGCAGCTTGGGAGGACTGAGCTTCTCAGATACGCAGTATTTT. Its translation is CASSLGGLSFSDTQYF. The chain carries TRBV5-6 and TRBJ2-3, with D tentatively TRBD2 (5 bases). Trimming cost V 0 bases and J 4 bases, with 15 bases left between them. CDR3 length equals 16 residues. Germline V lookup: CDR1 SGHDT, CDR2 YYEEEE.

A remark on this clonotype: One end of the junction does not line up with germline, which may come from a read error. The rearrangement joins TRBV12-3 or TRBV12-4 to TRBJ1-2, with 7 bases fitting TRBD1. The CDR3 sequence is 13 residues long. This chain's CDR3 is CASSFGTETVGYF. In DNA, the CDR3 is TGTGCCAGCAGTTTCGGGACAGAGACGGTCGGATACTTC.

This clonotype turned up a few times. This chain connects TRBV28 to TRBJ2-2; no clear D gene. The CDR3 runs 14 residues. V gave up 6 bases and J gave up 5 bases, with 13 bases separating them. Germline CDR1 reads MDHEN; CDR2 reads SYDVKM. Here the CDR3 DNA reads TGTGCCAGCAGCCCTAGTTTTTTGACCGGGGAGCTGTTTTTT. Its protein is CASSPSFLTGELFF.

The chain joins TRBV12-3 or TRBV12-4 to TRBJ2-3; TRBD2 matches 11 bases. J was trimmed by 2 bases and V by 5 bases; bases with no gene match: 3. CDR3 length equals 15 residues. The chain's CDR3 is CASSGLAGFTDTQYF. The CDR3, as DNA: TGTGCCAGCAGTGGACTAGCGGGTTTCACAGATACGCAGTATTTT.

This clonotype showed up just a few times. The V gene is TRBV20-1, the J gene TRBJ2-5, with unresolved D. The CDR3 covers 12 residues. Germline V CDR1 and CDR2: DFQATT, SNEGSKA (reference sequence). With 6 bases removed from V and 5 bases from J, the gap between germline ends came to 13 bases. The CDR3 reads CSATPGTETQYF. For the CDR3, the DNA is TGCAGTGCCACGCCGGGCACGGAGACCCAGTACTTC.

This clonotype was counted between two and nine times. The chain is built from TRBV5-1 and TRBJ1-1, with D uncertain. The CDR3 runs to 16 residues. Trimming pared 0 bases from V and 3 bases from J, leaving 15 bases between. The germline gives CDR1 SGHRS, CDR2 YFSETQ. This CDR3 reads CASSLVGSYLDTEAFF. The CDR3 DNA is TGCGCCAGCAGCTTGGTGGGCTCCTATCTGGACACTGAAGCTTTCTTT.

This clonotype turned up a few times. The chain has TRBV15 and TRBJ1-1; D not certain. Per the germline V gene, CDR1 is LNHNV and CDR2 is YYDKDF (reference sequence). Trimming shortened V by 0 bases and J by 9 bases, and 11 bases separated the two germline ends. This CDR3 contains 13 residues. CDR3 nucleotide sequence: TGTGCCACCAGCAGAGATTCTGGGCAGCAAGCTTTCTTT. Translation gives CATSRDSGQQAFF.

J is TRBJ2-7 and V is TRBV20-1, with TRBD1 matching 10 bases. The J segment lost 3 bases and the V segment lost 2 bases, leaving 4 bases of the junction unmatched. Germline lookup yields CDR1 DFQATT and CDR2 SNEGSKA (reference sequence). This CDR3 is 14 amino acids long. As DNA, the CDR3 is TGCAGTGCTAGACCCGGGGACAGGGGCTACGAGCAGTACTTC. Translated, it gives CSARPGDRGYEQYF.

As for this clonotype: At one end the junction does not follow the germline gene, possibly because of a read error. This rearrangement joins TRBV11-2 to TRBJ1-1; D possibly corresponds to TRBD1 (5 bases). Germline assignment: CDR1 SGHAT and CDR2 FQNNGV. The CDR3 length is 13 residues. The CDR3 bases are TGTGCCAGCAGCTTGACAGTGCACACTGAAGCGGTCTTT. It is translated as CASSLTVHTEAVF.

The genes are TRBV29-1 and TRBJ2-1, with a possible D match to TRBD1 (5 bases). This CDR3 comprises 19 residues. The V gene's germline CDR1 is SQVTM and CDR2 ANQGSEA. The germline V and J ends were trimmed by 2 bases and 6 bases, with 29 bases remaining between them. CDR3 sequence: CSVEFDSVHSRVGGNEQFF. The CDR3 nucleotides are TGCAGCGTTGAATTTGACAGCGTCCACTCCAGGGTCGGCGGCAATGAGCAGTTCTTC.

This clonotype was observed a handful of times. The chain carries TRBV6-5 and TRBJ1-1, with TRBD1 matching 9 bases. CDR1 is MNHEY, CDR2 SVGAGI, per germline. With V trimmed by 4 bases and J by 11 bases, 5 bases remained unmatched. This CDR3 region has 12 residues. Written as DNA, the CDR3 is TGTGCCAGCAGTTCGGGACAGGGTTGGGCTTTCTTT. Translation: CASSSGQGWAFF.

The chain couples TRBV28 to TRBJ1-1; no definite D call. Looked up from germline, CDR1 is MDHEN and CDR2 is SYDVKM. The CDR3 extends over 12 amino acids. Between the trimmed V and J ends, which lost 2 bases and 5 bases, there was a span of 6 bases. This chain's CDR3 is CASSLILTEAFF. In nucleotides, the CDR3 is TGTGCCAGCAGTTTAATCCTAACTGAAGCTTTCTTT. The full variable domain, in which reference TRBV28 and TRBJ1-1 provide the parts outside the CDR3, is DVKVTQSSRYLVKRTGEKVFLECVQDMDHENMFWYRQDPGLGLRLIYFSYDVKMKEKGDIPEGYSVSREKKERFSLILESASTNQTSMYLCASSLILTEAFFGQGTRLTVV.

This clonotype was observed a handful of times. CDR3 nucleotides: TGTGCCAGCAGCCCCGGGACTAGCGGGAGACGTGGGGAGCTGTTTTTT. Translated: CASSPGTSGRRGELFF. V usage is TRBV9 and J usage is TRBJ2-2, with 14 bases matching TRBD2. Germline values: CDR1 SGDLS, CDR2 YYNGEE. With 4 bases clipped from V and 8 bases from J, the junction kept 7 bases outside the gene matches. This CDR3 has 16 amino acids.

This clonotype was detected only a few times. This chain connects TRBV6-1 to TRBJ1-2, with D possibly TRBD1 on 6 matching bases. CDR1 MNHNS and CDR2 SASEGT come from the germline V gene. V was clipped by 1 base and J by 8 bases, with 14 bases between them. The length of the CDR3 is 14 residues. This CDR3 reads CASSEGRSRGGYTF. DNA for the CDR3: TGTGCCAGCAGTGAAGGGAGGTCTAGGGGGGGCTACACCTTC.

In this sample, this clonotype turned up many times. J is TRBJ1-6 and V is TRBV5-1; D is unresolved. The CDR3 contains 14 residues. Trimming left V 4 bases short and J 7 bases short, with 12 bases between. The V gene's germline CDR1 is SGHRS and CDR2 YFSETQ. This CDR3 reads CASSPTEMNSPLHF. The CDR3 nucleotides are TGCGCCAGCAGCCCCACAGAGATGAATTCACCCCTCCACTTT.

This clonotype showed up just a few times. V is TRBV4-1 and J is TRBJ2-1, with 10 bases identical to TRBD2. The CDR3 loop spans 16 amino acids. Germline V CDR1 and CDR2: MGHRA, YSYEKL. V trimming: 2 bases; J trimming: 5 bases; junction bases outside the gene matches: 6. CDR3 region: CASSQTSGRVNNEQFF. CDR3 in DNA: TGCGCCAGCAGCCAAACGAGCGGGAGGGTAAACAATGAGCAGTTCTTC.

This clonotype was detected only once. This chain links TRBV28 with TRBJ2-7, with D unresolved. Germline CDR1 MDHEN, CDR2 SYDVKM. Between the trimmed V and J ends, which lost 5 bases and 0 bases, there was a span of 11 bases. CDR3 length equals 14 residues. This CDR3 is CASSGTWGSYEQYF. Written as DNA, the CDR3 is TGTGCCAGCAGTGGTACCTGGGGCTCCTACGAGCAGTACTTC.

This rearrangement joins TRBV20-1 to TRBJ1-1; 9 bases agree with TRBD1. CDR3 length equals 14 residues. The ends lost 4 bases at V and 1 base at J; junction bases unmatched: 4. From germline, CDR1 is DFQATT and CDR2 SNEGSKA (reference sequence). This CDR3 reads CSATRDRANTEAFF. The DNA of the CDR3 is TGCAGTGCTACTAGGGACAGGGCGAACACTGAAGCTTTCTTT.

There are many counts of this clonotype. The rearrangement links TRBV12-3 or TRBV12-4 to TRBJ2-1; D ambiguous. CDR3 length: 15 residues. Deletions cut 6 bases from V and 1 base from J, with 13 bases between. CDR3 coding DNA: TGTGCCAGCAGCATGTATGACGGGTCCTACAATGAGCAGTTCTTC. Protein: CASSMYDGSYNEQFF.

This clonotype has a handful of counts. This chain links TRBV20-1 with TRBJ1-1; unclear D gene. The ends were cut back, 1 base at V and 5 bases at J, with 8 bases in the middle. The V gene's germline CDR1 is DFQATT and CDR2 SNEGSKA (reference sequence). The CDR3 length is 12 residues. The CDR3 region has the DNA TGCAGTGCTAGAGCCGAGGAAACTGAAGCTTTCTTT. Protein sequence: CSARAEETEAFF.

The rearrangement joins TRBV4-2 to TRBJ2-7; D is uncertain. V gave up 3 bases and J gave up 1 base, with 10 bases separating them. The CDR3 runs to 14 residues. Per germline, CDR1 LGHNA and CDR2 YNFKEQ. The CDR3 coding sequence is TGTGCCAGCAGCCATCTCGGTTCGTCCTACGAGCAGTACTTC. Translating gives CASSHLGSSYEQYF.

This clonotype came up a few times. The chain is built from TRBV3-1 and TRBJ2-1; tentative D call: TRBD2 (5 bases). The V gene's germline CDR1 is LGHDT and CDR2 YNNKEL (reference sequence). The CDR3 runs to 15 residues. The V gene lost 3 bases and the J gene lost 6 bases, with 15 bases spanning the gap. DNA of the CDR3: TGTGCCAGCAGCCAGGGTACCAGGACTGTCAATGAGCAGTTCTTC. Its protein product is CASSQGTRTVNEQFF.

This clonotype was detected a few times. The chain couples TRBV7-9 to TRBJ1-2; 9 bases agree with TRBD1. After removal of 11 bases from V and 8 bases from J, the junction contained 6 bases not matched to a gene. Per germline, CDR1 SEHNR and CDR2 FQNEAQ (reference sequence). The CDR3 sequence is 11 residues long. CDR3 DNA sequence: TGTGCCGAACAGGGGGCGCGAGGCTACACCTTC. As protein: CAEQGARGYTF. Together with reference TRBV7-9 and TRBJ1-2, the CDR3 gives the full variable domain: DTGVSQNPRHKITKRGQNVTFRCDPISEHNRLYWYRQTLGQGPEFLTYFQNEAQLEKSRLLSDRFSAERPKGSFSTLEIQRTEQGDSAMYLCAEQGARGYTFGSGTRLTVV.

This clonotype was seen more than once but under ten times. V usage is TRBV20-1 and J usage is TRBJ2-7, with 7 positions matching TRBD2. CDR1 and CDR2 (germline): DFQATT, SNEGSKA (reference sequence). The V gene end was trimmed by 2 bases and the J gene end by 1 base; junction bases not matched to a gene: 8. The CDR3 sequence is 15 residues long. The CDR3 DNA sequence: TGCAGTGCTAGATGGTTAGCGGGCGAATCCTACGAGCAGTACTTC. Its protein product is CSARWLAGESYEQYF.

The sample holds a few counts of this clonotype. V gene TRBV15 combines with J gene TRBJ2-3; 7 bases agree with TRBD2. V gave up 0 bases and J gave up 3 bases; unmatched junction bases: 3. This CDR3 is 15 amino acids long. Germline V gives CDR1 LNHNV, CDR2 YYDKDF (reference sequence). CDR3 nucleotide sequence: TGTGCCACCAGCAGAGATGCGCGGGAGACAGATACGCAGTATTTT. It yields the protein CATSRDARETDTQYF.

The CDR3 coding sequence is TGTGCCACCAGCAGAGATTATTTGGCTGAAGCTTTCTTT. Amino acids: CATSRDYLAEAFF. The chain is built from TRBV15 and TRBJ1-1; no clear D gene. Deletions cut 0 bases from V and 6 bases from J, with 8 bases between. The germline V gene encodes CDR1 LNHNV and CDR2 YYDKDF (reference sequence). The CDR3 totals 13 residues.